The clone carrying this TCR beta chain was picked up a small number of times. Its antigen remains unknown. This entry belongs to a study of blood T cells in healthy people across ages. Study-wide results and caveats: The fall in TCR beta diversity per million T cells was roughly linear with age.

The CDR3 sequence is 15 residues long. The germline V gene encodes CDR1 LGHNA and CDR2 YNFKEQ. With 1 base clipped from V and 2 bases from J, the junction kept 5 bases outside the gene matches. Primed by a sample-barcoded 5' primer and a J-beta primer mix, a second PCR proceeded for 7 to 11 cycles. Via MiXCR, TCRdb re-called the 5' RACE reads, giving one row per CDR3 protein. The sample carries about 780,000 distinct CDR3 sequences, 62% recorded once. The rearrangement joins TRBV4-2 to TRBJ2-7; 7 bases match TRBD1. The TCR sequence derives from a man aged 25 to 40 in good health. The source material was blood. The CDR3 nucleotides are TGTGCCAGCAGCCAAGTGAGACAGGGCACCTACGAGCAGTACTTC. It encodes CASSQVRQGTYEQYF.